This T cell receptor (beta chain) was sequenced during a study of glioma-infiltrating T cells. Study outcomes and limitations: Non-neoplastic patients had below-expected tissue-blood divergence, while all gliomas exceeded expectation.

Using RNA template, CDR3s of TCR alpha and beta were amplified with iRepertoire arm-PCR. A single record per CDR3 protein comes from TCRdb applying MiXCR to the multiplex PCR reads. The repertoire consists of more than 100,000 distinct CDR3 sequences, with around 30% occurring once and the leading ten covering 44%. Points on this clonotype: Its antigen is unknown.

Trimming cost V 5 bases and J 0 bases; bases outside gene matches: 9. The germline gives CDR1 SEHNR, CDR2 FQNEAQ (reference sequence). CDR3 length: 18 residues. The V and J genes are TRBV7-9 and TRBJ2-6; TRBD1 matches 8 bases. This clonotype originated in a human donor with low-grade glioma or glioblastoma, undergoing nonglioma brain surgery, or in good health (not recorded which). Sequenced material: glioma tissue, nonneoplastic brain tissue, or PBMCs (not recorded which). CDR3 DNA: TGTGCCAGCAGCGCCGGACAGGGAAGCCTCTCTGGGGCCAACGTCCTGACTTTC. As protein: CASSAGQGSLSGANVLTF.